This T cell receptor (beta chain) was sequenced during a study of blood T cell repertoires in COVID-19. For the study at large: T cells, B-cell-depleted T cells, or PBMCs provided the cDNA or gDNA that served as material.

Germline V gene data show CDR1 as SGHVS and CDR2 as FQNEAQ. The junction had 5 bases not matched to a gene; V was cut back by 5 bases and J by 2 bases. This CDR3 has 15 amino acids. TCRdb keeps only in-frame clones here, not all; method: immunoSEQ multiplex PCR. The sample has some 210,000 clones; about 88% are singletons. The chain is built from TRBV7-8 and TRBJ2-2; 7 bases map to TRBD2. Sample: peripheral blood. The sequence was obtained from a woman aged 40 to 50 who had recovered from COVID-19. In DNA form, the CDR3 reads TGTGCCAGCAGCCCACGGGGGGATAACACCGGGGAGCTGTTTTTT. This translates into CASSPRGDNTGELFF.